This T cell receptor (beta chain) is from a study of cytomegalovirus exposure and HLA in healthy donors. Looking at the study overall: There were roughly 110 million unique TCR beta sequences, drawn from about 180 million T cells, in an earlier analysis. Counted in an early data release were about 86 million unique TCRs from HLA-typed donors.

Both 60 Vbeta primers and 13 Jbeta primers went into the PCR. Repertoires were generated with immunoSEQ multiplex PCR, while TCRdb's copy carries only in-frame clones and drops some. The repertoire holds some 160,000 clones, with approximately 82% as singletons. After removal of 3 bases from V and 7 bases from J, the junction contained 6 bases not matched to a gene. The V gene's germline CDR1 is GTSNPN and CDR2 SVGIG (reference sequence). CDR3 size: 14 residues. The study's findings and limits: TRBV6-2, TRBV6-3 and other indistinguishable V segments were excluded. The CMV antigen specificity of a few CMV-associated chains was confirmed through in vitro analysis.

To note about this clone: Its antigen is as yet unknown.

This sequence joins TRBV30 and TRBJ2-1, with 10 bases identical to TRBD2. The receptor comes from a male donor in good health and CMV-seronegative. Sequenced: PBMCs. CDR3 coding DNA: TGTGCCTGGAGGTCAGCGGGAGGGGATAATGAGCAGTTCTTC. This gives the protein CAWRSAGGDNEQFF.